This TCR beta chain was sequenced during a study of OX40 agonist ivuxolimab in advanced cancers. Study-level information: In this trial design, patients received ivuxolimab intravenously at 0.01 to 10 mg/kg every 2 weeks.

Findings and caveats of the study: Clonal expansion by week 6 occurred in CD4+ and CD8+ blood T cells (at 0.1 to 3.0 mg/kg).

A remark on this clone: Antigen: not known.

V was cut by 2 bases and J by 1 base, with 7 bases left in between. The CDR3 is 14 residues long. CDR1 MNHNS and CDR2 SASEGT come from the germline V gene. The protocol was immunoSEQ multiplex PCR, while the TCRdb copy is restricted to in-frame clones and leaves out a portion. Here the sample spans under 85,000 clones, more than 80% being singletons. The sequence derives from an adult with an advanced solid tumor such as melanoma, head and neck, liver or kidney cancer. The chain recombines TRBV6-1 with TRBJ2-3, with a tentative D call TRBD1 (5 bases). Sequencing used CD4+ or CD8+ T cells sorted from blood, obtained in a trial of the OX40 agonist ivuxolimab. The CDR3 DNA is TGTGCCAGCAGTGAACAACAGGGCACAGATACGCAGTATTTT. Protein: CASSEQQGTDTQYF.